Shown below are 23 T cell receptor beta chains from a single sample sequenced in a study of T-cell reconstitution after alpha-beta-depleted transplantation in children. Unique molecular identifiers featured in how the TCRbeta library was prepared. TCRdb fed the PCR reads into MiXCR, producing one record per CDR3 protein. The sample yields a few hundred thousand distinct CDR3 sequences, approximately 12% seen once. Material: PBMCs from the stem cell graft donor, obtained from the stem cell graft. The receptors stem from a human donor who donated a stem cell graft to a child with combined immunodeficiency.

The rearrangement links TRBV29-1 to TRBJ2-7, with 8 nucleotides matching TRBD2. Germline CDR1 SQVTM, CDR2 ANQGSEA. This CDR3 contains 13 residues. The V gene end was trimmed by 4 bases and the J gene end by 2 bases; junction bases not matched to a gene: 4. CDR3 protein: CSVVAGGPYEQYF. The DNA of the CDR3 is TGCAGCGTTGTTGCGGGAGGACCCTACGAGCAGTACTTC.

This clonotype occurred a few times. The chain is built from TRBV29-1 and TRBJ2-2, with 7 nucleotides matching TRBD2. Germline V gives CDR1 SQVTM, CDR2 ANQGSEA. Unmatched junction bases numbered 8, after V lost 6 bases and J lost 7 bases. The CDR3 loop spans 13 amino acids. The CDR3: CSVKTGGDGELFF. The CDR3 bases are TGCAGCGTAAAAACGGGGGGTGACGGGGAGCTGTTTTTT.

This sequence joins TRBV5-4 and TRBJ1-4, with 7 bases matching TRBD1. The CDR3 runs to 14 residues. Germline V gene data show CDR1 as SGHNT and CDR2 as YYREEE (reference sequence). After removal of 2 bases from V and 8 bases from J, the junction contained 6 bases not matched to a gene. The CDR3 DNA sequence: TGTGCCAGCAGCTTCGACAGGGTATCCGAAAAACTGTTTTTT. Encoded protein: CASSFDRVSEKLFF.

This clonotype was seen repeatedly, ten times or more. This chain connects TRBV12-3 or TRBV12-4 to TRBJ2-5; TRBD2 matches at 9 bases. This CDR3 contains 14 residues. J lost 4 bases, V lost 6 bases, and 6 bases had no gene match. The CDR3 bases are TGTGCCAGCAGCGGAGCGGGAGGAGGAGAGACCCAGTACTTC. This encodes CASSGAGGGETQYF.

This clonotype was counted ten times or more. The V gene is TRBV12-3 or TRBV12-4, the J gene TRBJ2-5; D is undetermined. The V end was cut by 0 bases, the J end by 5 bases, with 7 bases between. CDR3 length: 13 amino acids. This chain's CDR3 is CASSLAEEETQYF. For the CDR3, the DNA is TGTGCCAGCAGTTTAGCGGAAGAGGAGACCCAGTACTTC.

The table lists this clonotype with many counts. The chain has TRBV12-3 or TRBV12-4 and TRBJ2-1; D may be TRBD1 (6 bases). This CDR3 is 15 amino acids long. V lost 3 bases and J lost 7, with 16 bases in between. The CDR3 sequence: CASSFWLQGGNEQFF. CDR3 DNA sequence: TGTGCCAGCAGTTTTTGGTTACAGGGTGGAAATGAGCAGTTCTTC.

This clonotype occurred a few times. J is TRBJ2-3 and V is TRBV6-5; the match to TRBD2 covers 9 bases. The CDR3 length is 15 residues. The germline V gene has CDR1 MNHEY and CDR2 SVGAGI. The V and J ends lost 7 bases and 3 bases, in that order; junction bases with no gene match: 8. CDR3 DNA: TGTGCCAGCAATCGGCGGGAGGGCCTAACAGATACGCAGTATTTT. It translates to CASNRREGLTDTQYF.

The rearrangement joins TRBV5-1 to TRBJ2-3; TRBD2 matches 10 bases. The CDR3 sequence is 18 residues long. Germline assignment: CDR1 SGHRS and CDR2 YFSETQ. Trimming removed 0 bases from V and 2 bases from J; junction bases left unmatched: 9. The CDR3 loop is CASSLAWASGSFTDTQYF. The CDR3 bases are TGCGCCAGCAGCTTGGCCTGGGCTAGCGGGAGTTTCACAGATACGCAGTATTTT.

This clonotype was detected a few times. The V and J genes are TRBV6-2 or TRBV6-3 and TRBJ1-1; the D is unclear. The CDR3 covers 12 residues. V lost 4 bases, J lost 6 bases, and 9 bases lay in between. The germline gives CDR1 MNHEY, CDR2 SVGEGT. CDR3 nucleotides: TGTGCCAGCAGTTTCGGACCAGCTGAAGCTTTCTTT. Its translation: CASSFGPAEAFF.

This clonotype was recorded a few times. CDR3 residues: CASSQDPGGPQPQHF. DNA of the CDR3: TGCGCCAGCAGCCAAGATCCTGGGGGTCCTCAGCCCCAGCATTTT. The V gene is TRBV4-3, the J gene TRBJ1-5; TRBD1 might be the D (5 bases). CDR3 length: 15 amino acids. V lost 0 bases and J lost 6, with 12 bases in between. Germline V lookup: CDR1 LGHNA, CDR2 YSLEER.

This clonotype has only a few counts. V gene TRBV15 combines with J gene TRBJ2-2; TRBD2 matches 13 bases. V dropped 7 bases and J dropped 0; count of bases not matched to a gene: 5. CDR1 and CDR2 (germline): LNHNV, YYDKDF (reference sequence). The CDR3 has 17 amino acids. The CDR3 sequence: CATNPGLAGTNTGELFF. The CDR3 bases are TGTGCCACCAACCCGGGACTAGCGGGGACGAACACCGGGGAGCTGTTTTTT.

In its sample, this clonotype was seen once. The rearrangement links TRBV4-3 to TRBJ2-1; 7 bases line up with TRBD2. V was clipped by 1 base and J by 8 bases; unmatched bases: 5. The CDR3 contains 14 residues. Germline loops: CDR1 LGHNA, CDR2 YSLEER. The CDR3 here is CASSQALGLHEQFF. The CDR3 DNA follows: TGCGCCAGCAGCCAAGCCCTGGGACTACATGAGCAGTTCTTC.

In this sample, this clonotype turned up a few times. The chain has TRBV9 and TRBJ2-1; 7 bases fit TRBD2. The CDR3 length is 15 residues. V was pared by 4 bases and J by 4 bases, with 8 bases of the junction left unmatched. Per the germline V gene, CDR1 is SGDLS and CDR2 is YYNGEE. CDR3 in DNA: TGTGCCAGCAGCCCCCCAGCGGGATCATACAATGAGCAGTTCTTC. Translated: CASSPPAGSYNEQFF.

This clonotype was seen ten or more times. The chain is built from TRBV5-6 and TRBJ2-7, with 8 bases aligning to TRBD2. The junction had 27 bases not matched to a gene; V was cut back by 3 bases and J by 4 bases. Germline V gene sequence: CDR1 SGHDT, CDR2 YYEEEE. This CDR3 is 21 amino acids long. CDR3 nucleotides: TGTGCCAGCAGCTATCAATTGGGGGTCCTACGAGCGGGAGAATTTGGGTACGAGCAGTACTTC. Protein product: CASSYQLGVLRAGEFGYEQYF.

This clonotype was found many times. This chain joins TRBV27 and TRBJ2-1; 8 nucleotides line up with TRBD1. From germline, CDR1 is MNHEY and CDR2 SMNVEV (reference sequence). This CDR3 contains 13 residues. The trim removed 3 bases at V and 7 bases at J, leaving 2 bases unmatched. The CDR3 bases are TGTGCCAGCAGTTTGACAGGGGAAAATGAGCAGTTCTTC. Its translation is CASSLTGENEQFF.

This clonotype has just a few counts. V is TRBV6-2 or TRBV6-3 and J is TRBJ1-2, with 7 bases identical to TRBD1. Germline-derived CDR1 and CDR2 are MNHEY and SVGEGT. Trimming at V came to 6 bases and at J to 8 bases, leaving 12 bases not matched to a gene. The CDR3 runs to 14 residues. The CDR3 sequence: CASSPVFRGRGYTF. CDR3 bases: TGTGCCAGCAGCCCCGTATTTAGGGGGCGAGGCTACACCTTC.

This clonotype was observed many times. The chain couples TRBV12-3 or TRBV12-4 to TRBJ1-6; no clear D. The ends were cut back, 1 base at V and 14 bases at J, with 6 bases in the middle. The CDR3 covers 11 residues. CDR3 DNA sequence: TGTGCCAGCAGTTTAGAGATGTCCCTCCACTTT. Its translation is CASSLEMSLHF.

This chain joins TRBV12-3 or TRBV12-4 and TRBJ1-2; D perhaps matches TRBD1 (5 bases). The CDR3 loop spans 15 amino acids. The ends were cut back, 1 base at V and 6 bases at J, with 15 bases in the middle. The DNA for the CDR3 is TGTGCCAGCAGTTTAGTCGCAGCGGGGGTGGATGGCTACACCTTC. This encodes CASSLVAAGVDGYTF.

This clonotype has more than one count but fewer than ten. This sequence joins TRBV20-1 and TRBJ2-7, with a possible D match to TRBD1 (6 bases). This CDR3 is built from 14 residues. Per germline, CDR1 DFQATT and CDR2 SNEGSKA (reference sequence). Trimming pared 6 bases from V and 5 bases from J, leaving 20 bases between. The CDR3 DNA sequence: TGCAGTGCCAACAGGGATCCCTATCGTAACGAGCAGTACTTC. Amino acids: CSANRDPYRNEQYF.

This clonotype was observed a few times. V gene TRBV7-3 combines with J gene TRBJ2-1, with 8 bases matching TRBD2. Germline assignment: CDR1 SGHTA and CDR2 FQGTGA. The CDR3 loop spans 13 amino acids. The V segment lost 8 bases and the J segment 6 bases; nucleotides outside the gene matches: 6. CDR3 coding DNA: TGTGCCAGCGGGGGCGGGGGGACCAATGAGCAGTTCTTC. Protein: CASGGGGTNEQFF. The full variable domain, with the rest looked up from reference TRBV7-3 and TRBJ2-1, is GAGVSQTPSNKVTEKGKYVELRCDPISGHTALYWYRQSLGQGPEFLIYFQGTGAADDSGLPNDRFFAVRPEGSVSTLKIQRTERGDSAVYLCASGGGGTNEQFFGPGTRLTVL.

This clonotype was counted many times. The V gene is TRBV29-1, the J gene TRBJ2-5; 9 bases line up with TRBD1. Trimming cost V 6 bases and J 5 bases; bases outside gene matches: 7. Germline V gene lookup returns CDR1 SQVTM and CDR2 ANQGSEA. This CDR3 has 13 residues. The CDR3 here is CSVRDRVAETQYF. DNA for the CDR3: TGCAGCGTCCGGGACAGGGTAGCGGAGACCCAGTACTTC.

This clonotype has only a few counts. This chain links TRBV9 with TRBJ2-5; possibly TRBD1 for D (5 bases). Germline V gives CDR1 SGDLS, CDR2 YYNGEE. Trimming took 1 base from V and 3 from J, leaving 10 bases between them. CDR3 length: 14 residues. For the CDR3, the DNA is TGTGCCAGCAGCGTACACGCGACAGAAGAGACCCAGTACTTC. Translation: CASSVHATEETQYF.

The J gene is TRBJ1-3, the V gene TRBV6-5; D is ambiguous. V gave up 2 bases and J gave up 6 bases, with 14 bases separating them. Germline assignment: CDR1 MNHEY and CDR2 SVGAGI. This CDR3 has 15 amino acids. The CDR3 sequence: CASSYGPLVINTIYF. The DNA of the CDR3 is TGTGCCAGCAGTTACGGGCCTCTCGTAATAAACACCATATATTTT.